This T cell receptor (beta chain) was identified in a study of blood T cell repertoires in COVID-19. About the research overall: Researchers got acute and convalescent COVID-19 samples from the United States, Italy and Spain. The cDNA or gDNA used as material had been derived from T cells, B-cell-depleted T cells, or PBMCs.

The CDR3 has 12 amino acids. Germline CDR1 reads LNHDA; CDR2 reads SQIVND (reference sequence). V lost 3 bases and J lost 3, with 6 bases in between. Original methodology: By means of reference gene primer amplification, nucleated cell counts were estimated. Method: immunoSEQ multiplex PCR; TCRdb's copy keeps in-frame clones and lacks some. Clone size and V and J calls were adopted from that table, with D and trimming inferred from the DNA. The table includes around 180,000 clones, roughly 75% detected once. The sequence was collected from a man between 65 and 85 years old with active or convalescent COVID-19. The chain employs TRBV19 and TRBJ2-7; D not resolved. The specimen was peripheral blood. CDR3 loop: CASSIFGYEQYF. As DNA, the CDR3 is TGTGCCAGTAGTATCTTCGGCTACGAGCAGTACTTC.